This T cell receptor beta chain comes out of a study of control samples from healthy donors and cancer patients. Assay used: immunoSEQ multiplex PCR; TCRdb lists only in-frame clones, some missing. The profile shows 90,000 to 130,000 clones, roughly 79% of them singletons. After removal of 2 bases from V and 5 bases from J, the junction contained 3 bases not matched to a gene. This CDR3 region has 15 residues. Germline V lookup: CDR1 MNHEY, CDR2 SMNVEV (reference sequence). The sample consisted of blood. The sequence came from a man aged 18 to 30 in good health. The chain recombines TRBV27 with TRBJ2-5; TRBD2 matches at 12 bases. CDR3 sequence: CASSLLAGGKETQYF. In DNA form, the CDR3 reads TGTGCCAGCAGTTTACTAGCGGGGGGGAAGGAGACCCAGTACTTC.